This entry features one T cell receptor (beta chain) sequence. Generated by immunoSEQ multiplex PCR, the TCRdb table keeps only in-frame clones and is missing some. The sample holds about 40,000 clones, more than 85% seen once. The sample originates from a study of T cell changes during pregnancy in multiple sclerosis. The V and J ends lost 5 bases and 0 bases respectively, with 11 bases between them. Per the germline V gene, CDR1 is SGHRS and CDR2 is YFSETQ. The CDR3 is made up of 15 amino acids. The chain couples TRBV5-1 to TRBJ2-2; D perhaps matches TRBD1 (6 bases). The sequencing here drew on CD8+ T cells from peripheral blood mononuclear cells, taken in the first trimester of pregnancy. This sequence originates from a female donor with multiple sclerosis, enrolled in a pregnancy study. The chain's CDR3 is CASRDGTTNTGELFF. CDR3 DNA sequence: TGCGCCAGCAGAGACGGGACAACGAACACCGGGGAGCTGTTTTTT. Full variable domain (missing parts from reference TRBV5-1 and TRBJ2-2): KAGVTQTPRYLIKTRGQQVTLSCSPISGHRSVSWYQQTPGQGLQFLFEYFSETQRNKGNFPGRFSGRQFSNSRSEMNVSTLELGDSALYLCASRDGTTNTGELFFGEGSRLTVL.